One and the same sample provided the 9 T cell receptor beta chains below, sequenced in a study of blood T cell repertoires in COVID-19. Clones were read by immunoSEQ multiplex PCR, and TCRdb kept only the in-frame ones, dropping some. Here the sample spans approximately 230,000 clones, roughly 90% being singletons. The sample comprised PBMCs or T cells enriched from blood (not recorded which). These receptors all stem from a woman younger than 45 who had recovered from COVID-19.

The genes are TRBV29-1 and TRBJ2-7; 7 bases fit TRBD2. The germline CDR1 and CDR2 sequences are SQVTM and ANQGSEA. The ends lost 4 bases at V and 4 bases at J; junction bases unmatched: 13. The CDR3 totals 15 residues. This CDR3 reads CSVVAPASGKYEQYF. CDR3 DNA sequence: TGCAGCGTTGTAGCCCCCGCTAGCGGAAAGTACGAGCAGTACTTC.

The chain combines TRBV3-1 (or the pseudogene TRBV3-2) with TRBJ1-2; no definite D call. The CDR3 contains 14 residues. Germline values: CDR1 LGHDT, CDR2 YNNKEL (reference sequence). Between the trimmed V and J ends, which lost 1 base and 4 bases, there was a span of 10 bases. The CDR3 protein is CASSQVGGIYGYTF. The CDR3 coding sequence is TGTGCCAGCAGCCAAGTGGGAGGGATCTATGGCTACACCTTC.

The chain couples TRBV14 to TRBJ2-6; D remains unclear. The CDR3 length is 13 residues. The V gene lost 6 bases and the J gene lost 2 bases, with 5 bases spanning the gap. Germline V lookup: CDR1 SGHDN, CDR2 FVKESK. The CDR3 here is CASRYTGANVLTF. The DNA for the CDR3 is TGTGCCAGCAGGTACACTGGGGCCAACGTCCTGACTTTC.

V is TRBV7-8 and J is TRBJ2-7, with 10 bases lining up with TRBD2. CDR1 and CDR2 from the germline V gene are SGHVS and FQNEAQ. The CDR3 spans 13 residues. Trimming cost V 6 bases and J 8 bases; bases outside gene matches: 7. This CDR3 is CASRPIAGGQQYF. The DNA of the CDR3 is TGTGCCAGCAGGCCAATAGCGGGAGGTCAGCAGTACTTC.

The chain combines TRBV19 with TRBJ1-1; no clear D. This CDR3 is built from 12 residues. CDR1 is LNHDA, CDR2 SQIVND, per germline (reference sequence). The V gene lost 6 bases and the J gene lost 1 base, with 6 bases spanning the gap. CDR3 bases: TGTGCCAGTAGGCCAGGGAACACTGAAGCTTTCTTT. Amino acid sequence: CASRPGNTEAFF.

This clone was picked up a small number of times. This sequence joins TRBV9 and TRBJ2-1; no clear D gene. V was trimmed by 0 bases and J by 6 bases, leaving 7 bases between them. CDR1 is SGDLS, CDR2 YYNGEE, per germline. The CDR3 is 13 residues long. CDR3 amino acids: CASSVGYSNEQFF. CDR3 nucleotides: TGTGCCAGCAGCGTAGGCTATTCCAATGAGCAGTTCTTC.

This clone was detected a few times. This sequence joins TRBV5-5 and TRBJ2-1; 9 bases match TRBD1. Trimming removed 4 bases from V and 4 bases from J; junction bases left unmatched: 9. The CDR3 has 16 residues. From germline, CDR1 is SGHKS and CDR2 YYEKEE (reference sequence). The CDR3 sequence is CASSLGQGSSYNEQFF. The CDR3 coding sequence is TGTGCCAGCAGCCTTGGACAGGGGTCCTCTTACAATGAGCAGTTCTTC.

The V call is TRBV24-1, the J call TRBJ2-2; 12 nucleotides match TRBD1. V was clipped by 0 bases and J by 1 base; unmatched bases: 8. Per germline, CDR1 KGHDR and CDR2 SFDVKD. This CDR3 is built from 20 residues. CDR3 in amino acids: CATSDLAARDRGQNTGELFF. The CDR3 region has the DNA TGTGCCACCAGTGATTTGGCAGCCCGGGACAGGGGGCAGAACACCGGGGAGCTGTTTTTT.

This chain uses TRBV2 with TRBJ1-1; 8 positions match TRBD1. CDR1 is SNHLY and CDR2 is FYNNEI in the germline V gene. Losses at the gene ends were 7 bases for V and 5 bases for J; bases not matched to a gene: 9. This CDR3 comprises 14 residues. The CDR3 region is CASTNTGGRTEAFF. In DNA form, the CDR3 reads TGTGCCAGCACAAATACAGGGGGAAGGACTGAAGCTTTCTTT.